The 4 T cell receptor gamma chains given below trace back to one sample, sequenced in a study of γδ T cells in repeated Plasmodium falciparum infection. TCRdb re-called clones from the multiplex PCR reads using CATT. The sample carries roughly 32,000 gamma-chain clones, approximately 1.5% recorded once. Vgamma9/Vdelta2+ and Vdelta2-negative gammadelta T cells were flow-sorted from PBMC for bulk sequencing. The specimen sequenced was gamma-delta T cells from blood. These receptors came from a pool of human donors (malaria-infected and uninfected, not separated).

About this clone: The amino acid sequence in TCRdb belongs to a much larger clone and departs from this DNA's translation at residue 6, likely a sequencing read error; the sequence shown is translated from the DNA. The chain uses TRGV4 and TRGJ1 or TRGJ2. TCRdb offers no J gene call, so here the DNA was matched to germline to obtain one. The CDR3 is 14 residues long. CDR1 EGSTGY and CDR2 YDSYTSSV come from the germline V gene. Unmatched junction bases numbered 8, after V lost 3 bases and J lost 3 bases. CDR3 coding DNA: TGTGCCACCTGGGATAGGTCCTCTTATTATAAGAAACTCTTT. Residues: CATWDRSSYYKKLF.

This clone has at least ten counts. The TCRdb protein comes from a much larger clone and disagrees with this DNA's translation at residue 11, likely due to a read error; the protein given here is derived from the DNA. The rearrangement links TRGV4 to TRGJP2. This CDR3 spans 13 amino acids. Germline V CDR1 and CDR2: EGSTGY, YDSYTSSV. The CDR3 DNA follows: TGTGCCACCTGGGATAGGGGTGATTGGATCGAGACGTTT. Protein: CATWDRGDWIETF.

The table lists this clone with many counts. Just one base apart from a much larger clone, this may be a read error. CDR3 sequence reads: CATWDRGSSDWIKTF. In nucleotides, the CDR3 is TGTGCCACCTGGGATAGAGGGAGTAGTGATTGGATCAAGACGTTT. The chain recombines TRGV8 with TRGJP2. Per the germline V gene, CDR1 is VENAVY and CDR2 is YDSYNSRV. The V segment lost 1 base and the J segment 2 bases; nucleotides outside the gene matches: 4. The CDR3 loop spans 15 amino acids.

This clone came up a few times. The rearrangement joins TRGV4 to TRGJP1. In the absence of a J gene in TCRdb, the DNA was matched to germline to assign it here. Losses at the gene ends were 2 bases for V and 4 bases for J; bases not matched to a gene: 10. The CDR3 is 16 amino acids. The germline V gene encodes CDR1 EGSTGY and CDR2 YDSYTSSV. The CDR3 DNA reads TGTGCCACCTGGGATGCGAGGGTCGGCACTGGTTGGTTCAAGATATTT. Translating gives CATWDARVGTGWFKIF.